This paragraph covers one T cell receptor (beta chain) sequence. This specimen comes from a study of blood T cell repertoires in COVID-19. Authors' processing steps: The authors estimated nucleated cell counts from reference gene primer amplification. TCRdb's copy holds only in-frame clones and misses some; the assay was immunoSEQ multiplex PCR. V and J calls and clone size are copied from that table; D and trimming were computed from the DNA. The sample shows 86,000 or so clones, 90% to 95% of them seen only once. The specimen sequenced was peripheral blood. The sequence came from a human donor with active COVID-19. The donor label of this sample is uncertain.

For the CDR3, the DNA is TGCGCCAGCAGGCGGACAGGGGAATCCGGGGAGCTGTTTTTT. Residues: CASRRTGESGELFF. This chain links TRBV5-1 with TRBJ2-2; 9 bases fit TRBD1. The CDR3 loop spans 14 amino acids. V trimming: 5 bases; J trimming: 6 bases; junction bases outside the gene matches: 5. Germline values: CDR1 SGHRS, CDR2 YFSETQ.